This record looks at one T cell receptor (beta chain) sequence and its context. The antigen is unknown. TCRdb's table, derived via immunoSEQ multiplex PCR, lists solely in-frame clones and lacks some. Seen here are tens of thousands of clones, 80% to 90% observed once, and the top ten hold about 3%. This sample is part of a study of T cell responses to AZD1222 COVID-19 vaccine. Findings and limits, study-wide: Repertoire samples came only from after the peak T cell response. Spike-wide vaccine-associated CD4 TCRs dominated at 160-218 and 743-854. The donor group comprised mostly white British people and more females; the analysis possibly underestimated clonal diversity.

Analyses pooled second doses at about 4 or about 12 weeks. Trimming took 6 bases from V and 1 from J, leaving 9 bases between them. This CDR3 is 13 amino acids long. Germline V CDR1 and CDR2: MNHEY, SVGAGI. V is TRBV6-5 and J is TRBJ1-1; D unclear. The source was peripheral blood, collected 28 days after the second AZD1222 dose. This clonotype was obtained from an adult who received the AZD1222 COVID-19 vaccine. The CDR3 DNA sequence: TGTGCCAGCAGGAAGACACGGAACACTGAAGCTTTCTTT. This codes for CASRKTRNTEAFF.